This T cell receptor (beta chain) stems from a study of shared clonotypes between healthy human individuals. Overall study findings and caveats: Apart from blood, nothing was sampled; tissue repertoires likely differ.

Worth noting for this clone: What it binds is not known.

Under the authors' procedure: Junction-only immunoSEQ sequences carried no quality scores, so filtering differed. This table comes from immunoSEQ multiplex PCR, and its TCRdb copy is limited to in-frame clones, with some not included. V and J calls and clone size follow that table, whereas D and trimming were derived from the DNA. Of around 600,000 clones detected, roughly 98% appear once; the ten largest clones hold 0.25% to 0.35%. V was pared by 6 bases and J by 6 bases, with 11 bases between. Germline V gene lookup returns CDR1 SGHAT and CDR2 FQNNGV. The CDR3 has 13 residues. Selected positively for CCR7 and CD45RO-negative, naive CD8 cells excluded terminally differentiated effector memory CD45RA+ cells.

Sequenced material: naive CD8+ T cells sorted from blood. The clonotype was recovered from a man aged 25 to 40 in good health. The chain carries TRBV11-2 and TRBJ1-4; maybe TRBD1 (5 bases). The DNA of the CDR3 is TGTGCCAGCAGTTCAGGGCTGGATGAAAAACTGTTTTTT. It codes for CASSSGLDEKLFF.